This TCR beta chain appears in the sequencing data of a study of T cells after yellow fever vaccination. Across the whole study: Each low-cell-number fraction was prepared by means of SMART-Seq v4 Ultra Low Input.

TCRdb reprocessed the 5' RACE reads with MiXCR, giving one entry per CDR3 protein. The sample has 250,000 to 400,000 distinct CDR3 sequences, approximately 4.5% seen once. Study-wide findings and caveats: Post-booster samples contained most primary-vaccination clones (nearly 98% CD4, less than 90% CD8). Any FACS-sorted repertoire could hold abundant clonotypes that contaminate it from the bulk population.

In germline, CDR1 is MNHEY, CDR2 SMNVEV (reference sequence). This CDR3 has 13 residues. The V and J ends lost 4 bases and 2 bases respectively, with 9 bases between them. This clonotype was seen at least ten times. The antigen is not known. This material consisted of PBMCs, taken 15 days after the yellow fever booster vaccination. This rearrangement joins TRBV27 to TRBJ2-7, with TRBD1 as a possible D gene (5 bases). The receptor comes from a man younger than 35 who received the YFV17D yellow fever vaccine. This chain's CDR3 is CASSSTVPYEQYF. The CDR3 DNA sequence: TGTGCCAGCAGTTCGACAGTACCCTACGAGCAGTACTTC.